A single sample is the source of the 3 T cell receptor beta chains below, sequenced in a study of blood T cell repertoires in COVID-19. TCRdb's table, derived via immunoSEQ multiplex PCR, lists solely in-frame clones and lacks some. The sample carries some 130,000 clones, approximately 84% recorded once. The sample consisted of peripheral blood. Receptors originate from a human donor in a cohort sampled during active COVID-19.

The rearrangement joins TRBV10-2 to TRBJ2-3; D is perhaps TRBD1 (6 bases). Deletions cut 6 bases from V and 1 base from J, with 14 bases between. This CDR3 has 15 residues. CDR1 is WSHSY, CDR2 SAAADI, per germline. The CDR3 DNA reads TGCGCCAGCAGATCACAGGGAACCGGCACAGATACGCAGTATTTT. Protein sequence: CASRSQGTGTDTQYF.

The V call is TRBV7-6, the J call TRBJ2-1, with 9 bases fitting TRBD2. Germline V gives CDR1 SGHVS, CDR2 FNYEAQ. J gave up 8 bases and V 1 base, and 6 bases lay outside the gene matches. The CDR3 consists of 15 residues. The CDR3 is CASSLGSGGGDEQFF. Here the CDR3 DNA reads TGTGCCAGCAGCTTAGGTAGCGGGGGCGGTGATGAGCAGTTCTTC.

The rearrangement joins TRBV6-1 to TRBJ2-2; TRBD1 aligns across 11 bases. There are 16 residues in the CDR3. The J segment lost 3 bases and the V segment lost 3 bases, leaving 3 bases of the junction unmatched. CDR1 MNHNS and CDR2 SASEGT come from the germline V gene. CDR3 loop: CASSEDRGRDTGELFF. Written as DNA, the CDR3 is TGTGCCAGCAGTGAGGACAGGGGGCGAGACACCGGGGAGCTGTTTTTT.